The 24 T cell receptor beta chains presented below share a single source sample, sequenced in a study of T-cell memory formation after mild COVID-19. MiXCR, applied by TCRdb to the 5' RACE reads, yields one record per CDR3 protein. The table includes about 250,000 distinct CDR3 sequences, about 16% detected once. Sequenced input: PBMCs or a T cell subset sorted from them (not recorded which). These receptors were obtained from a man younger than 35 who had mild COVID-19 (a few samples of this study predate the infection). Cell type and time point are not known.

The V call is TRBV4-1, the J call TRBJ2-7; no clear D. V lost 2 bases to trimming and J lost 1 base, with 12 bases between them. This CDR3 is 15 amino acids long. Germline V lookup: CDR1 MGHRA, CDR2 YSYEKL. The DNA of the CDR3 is TGCGCCAGCAGCCAAACCGTAGCCTCATCCTACGAGCAGTACGTC. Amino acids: CASSQTVASSYEQYV.

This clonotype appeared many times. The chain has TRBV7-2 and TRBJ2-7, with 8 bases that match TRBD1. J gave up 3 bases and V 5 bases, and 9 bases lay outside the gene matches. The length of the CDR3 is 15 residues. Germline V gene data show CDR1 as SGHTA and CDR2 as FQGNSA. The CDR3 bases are TGTGCCAGCAGCCAGGGGGCGGGGACGGTCTACGAGCAGTACTTC. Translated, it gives CASSQGAGTVYEQYF.

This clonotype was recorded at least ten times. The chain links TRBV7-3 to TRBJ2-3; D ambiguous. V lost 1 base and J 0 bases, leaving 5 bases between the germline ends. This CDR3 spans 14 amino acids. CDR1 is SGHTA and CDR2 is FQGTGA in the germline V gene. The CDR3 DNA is TGTGCCAGCAGCTTAAGGGCAAGCACAGATACGCAGTATTTT. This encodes CASSLRASTDTQYF. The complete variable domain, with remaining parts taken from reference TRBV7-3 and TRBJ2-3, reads GAGVSQTPSNKVTEKGKYVELRCDPISGHTALYWYRQSLGQGPEFLIYFQGTGAADDSGLPNDRFFAVRPEGSVSTLKIQRTERGDSAVYLCASSLRASTDTQYFGPGTRLTVL.

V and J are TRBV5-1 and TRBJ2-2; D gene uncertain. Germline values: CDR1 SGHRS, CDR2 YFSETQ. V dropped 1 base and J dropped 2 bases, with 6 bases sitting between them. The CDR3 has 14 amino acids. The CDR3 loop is CASSLYSNTGELFF. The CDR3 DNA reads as TGCGCCAGCAGCTTGTACAGCAACACCGGGGAGCTGTTTTTT.

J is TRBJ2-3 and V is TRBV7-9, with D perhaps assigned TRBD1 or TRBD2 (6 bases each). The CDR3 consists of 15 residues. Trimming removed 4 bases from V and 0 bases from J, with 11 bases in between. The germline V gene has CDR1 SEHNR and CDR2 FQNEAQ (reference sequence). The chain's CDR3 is CASSYGGSSTDTQYF. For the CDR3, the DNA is TGTGCCAGCAGCTACGGGGGCAGTAGCACAGATACGCAGTATTTT.

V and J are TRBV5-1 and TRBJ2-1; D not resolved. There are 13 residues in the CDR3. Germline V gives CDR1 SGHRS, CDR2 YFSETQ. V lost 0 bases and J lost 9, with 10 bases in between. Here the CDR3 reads CASSLGVDAEQFF. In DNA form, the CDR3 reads TGCGCCAGCAGCTTGGGAGTTGACGCTGAGCAGTTCTTC.

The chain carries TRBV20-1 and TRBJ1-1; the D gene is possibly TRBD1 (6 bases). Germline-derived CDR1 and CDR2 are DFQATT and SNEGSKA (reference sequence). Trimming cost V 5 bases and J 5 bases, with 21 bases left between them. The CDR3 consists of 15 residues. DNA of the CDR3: TGCAGTGCTTACCTACAGGGCACATTGGGGACTGAAGCTTTCTTT. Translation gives CSAYLQGTLGTEAFF.

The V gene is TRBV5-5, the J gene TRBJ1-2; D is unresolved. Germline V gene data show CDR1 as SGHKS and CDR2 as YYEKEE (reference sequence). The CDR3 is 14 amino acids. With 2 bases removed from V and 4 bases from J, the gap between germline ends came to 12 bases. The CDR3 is CASSLPPRGYGYTF. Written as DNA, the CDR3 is TGTGCCAGCAGCTTACCCCCCCGCGGCTATGGCTACACCTTC.

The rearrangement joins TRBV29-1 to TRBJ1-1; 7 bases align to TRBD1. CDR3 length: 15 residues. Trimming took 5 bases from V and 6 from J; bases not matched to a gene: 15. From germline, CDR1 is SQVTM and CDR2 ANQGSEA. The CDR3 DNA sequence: TGCAGCGTTCCTGACAGGGAGATGTTGTCGGCTGAAGCTTTCTTT. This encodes CSVPDREMLSAEAFF.

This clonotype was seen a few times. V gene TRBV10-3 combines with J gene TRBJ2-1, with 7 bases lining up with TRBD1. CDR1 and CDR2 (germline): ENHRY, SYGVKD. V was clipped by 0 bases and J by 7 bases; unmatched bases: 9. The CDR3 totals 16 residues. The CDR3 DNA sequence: TGTGCCATCAGTGAGTCCGAAAGGGGGCGCGGGAATGAGCAGTTCTTC. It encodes CAISESERGRGNEQFF.

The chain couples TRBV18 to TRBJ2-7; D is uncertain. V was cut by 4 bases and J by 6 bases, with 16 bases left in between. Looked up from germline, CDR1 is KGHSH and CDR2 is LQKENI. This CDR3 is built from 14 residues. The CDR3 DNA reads TGTGCCAGCTCACTCTCGGACGGATCAGGCGAGCAGTACGTC. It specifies CASSLSDGSGEQYV.

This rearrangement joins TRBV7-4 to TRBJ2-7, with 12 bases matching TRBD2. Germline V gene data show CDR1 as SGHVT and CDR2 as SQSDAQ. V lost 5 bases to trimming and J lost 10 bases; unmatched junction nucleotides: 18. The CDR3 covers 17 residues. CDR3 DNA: TGTGCCAGCAGCACGAATCCCCCGACTAGCGGGGGCGATCCCCAGTACGTC. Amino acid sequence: CASSTNPPTSGGDPQYV.

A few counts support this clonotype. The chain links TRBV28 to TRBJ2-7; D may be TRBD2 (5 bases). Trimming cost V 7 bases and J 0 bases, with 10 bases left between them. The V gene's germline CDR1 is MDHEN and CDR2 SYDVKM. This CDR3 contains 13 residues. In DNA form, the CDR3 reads TGTGCCAGCAAACCGGGGATCTCCTACGAGCAGTACGTC. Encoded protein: CASKPGISYEQYV.

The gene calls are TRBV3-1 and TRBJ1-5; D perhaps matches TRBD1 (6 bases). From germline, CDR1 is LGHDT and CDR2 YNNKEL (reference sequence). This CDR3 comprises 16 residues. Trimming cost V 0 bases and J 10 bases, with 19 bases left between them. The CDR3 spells CASSQDGGHSSEPQHF. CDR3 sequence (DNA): TGTGCCAGCAGCCAAGATGGGGGCCATTCGTCGGAACCCCAGCATTTT.

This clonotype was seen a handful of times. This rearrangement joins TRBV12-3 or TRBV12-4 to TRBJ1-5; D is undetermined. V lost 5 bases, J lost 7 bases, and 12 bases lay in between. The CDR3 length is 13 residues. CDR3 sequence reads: CASSTRPRQPQHF. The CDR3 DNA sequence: TGTGCCAGCAGTACCCGTCCGAGGCAGCCCCAGCATTTT.

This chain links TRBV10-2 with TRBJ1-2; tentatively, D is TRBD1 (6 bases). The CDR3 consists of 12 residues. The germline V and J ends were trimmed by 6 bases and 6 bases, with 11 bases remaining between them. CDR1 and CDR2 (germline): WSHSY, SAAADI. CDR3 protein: CASSRQVDGYTF. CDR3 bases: TGCGCCAGCAGCCGACAGGTTGATGGCTACACCTTC.

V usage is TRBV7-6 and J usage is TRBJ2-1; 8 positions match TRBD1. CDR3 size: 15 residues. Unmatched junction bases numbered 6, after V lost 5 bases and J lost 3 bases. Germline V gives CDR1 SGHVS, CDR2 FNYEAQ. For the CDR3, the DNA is TGTGCCAGCAGCCCCTGGACAGGGAACTACAATGAGCAGTTCTTC. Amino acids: CASSPWTGNYNEQFF.

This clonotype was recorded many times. In DNA form, the CDR3 reads TGTGCCAGCAGCCAGGTTTCGGCCGGGGAGCTGTTTTTT. Translated: CASSQVSAGELFF. The gene calls are TRBV4-2 and TRBJ2-2; D is unresolved. Germline assignment: CDR1 LGHNA and CDR2 YNFKEQ. Trimming pared 3 bases from V and 6 bases from J, leaving 8 bases between. The CDR3 has 13 residues.

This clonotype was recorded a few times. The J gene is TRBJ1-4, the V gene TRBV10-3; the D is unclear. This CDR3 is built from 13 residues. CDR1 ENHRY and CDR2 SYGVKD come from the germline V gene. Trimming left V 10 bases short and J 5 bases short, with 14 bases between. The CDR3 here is CATAIRLNEKLFF. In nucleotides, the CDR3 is TGTGCCACCGCGATTCGGTTAAATGAAAAACTGTTTTTT.

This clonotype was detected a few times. The CDR3 loop is CASSFVGGSSYNSPLHF. In DNA form, the CDR3 reads TGTGCCAGCAGCTTCGTCGGGGGGAGCTCCTATAATTCACCCCTCCACTTT. The chain recombines TRBV7-8 with TRBJ1-6, with D possibly matching TRBD1 (5 bases). The germline CDR1 and CDR2 sequences are SGHVS and FQNEAQ. The CDR3 is 17 residues long. V gave up 3 bases and J gave up 0 bases, with 12 bases separating them.

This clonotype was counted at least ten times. The CDR3 DNA sequence: TGTGCCAGCAGCTTCGGACATAACTATGGCTACACCTTC. Its translation is CASSFGHNYGYTF. The chain uses TRBV7-2 and TRBJ1-2, with a weak D call TRBD1 (5 bases). CDR1 and CDR2 (germline): SGHTA, FQGNSA. The CDR3 is 13 amino acids. Trimming left V 3 bases short and J 1 base short, with 6 bases between.

The CDR3 nucleotides read TGTGCCAGCAGCCGAGTTGGGACAGCCAGCACAGATACGCAGTATTTT. This translates into CASSRVGTASTDTQYF. The chain carries TRBV13 and TRBJ2-3; TRBD1 matches at 7 bases. Germline assignment: CDR1 PRHDT and CDR2 FYEKMQ (reference sequence). The CDR3 consists of 16 residues. V was clipped by 5 bases and J by 0 bases; unmatched bases: 8.

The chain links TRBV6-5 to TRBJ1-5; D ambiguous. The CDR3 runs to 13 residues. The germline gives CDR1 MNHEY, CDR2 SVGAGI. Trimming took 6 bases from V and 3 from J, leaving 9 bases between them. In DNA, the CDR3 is TGTGCCAGCAGAAAGGGTATCAATCAGCCCCAGCATTTT. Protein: CASRKGINQPQHF.

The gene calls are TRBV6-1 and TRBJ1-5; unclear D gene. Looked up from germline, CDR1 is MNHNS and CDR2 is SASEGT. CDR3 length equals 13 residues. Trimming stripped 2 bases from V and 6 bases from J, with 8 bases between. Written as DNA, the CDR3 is TGTGCCAGCAGTGAATGGGGAGGTCAGCCCCAGCATTTT. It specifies CASSEWGGQPQHF.